The 7 T cell receptor beta chains below were found in one sample sequenced in a study of blood T cells in healthy people across ages. The second PCR ran roughly 7 to 12 cycles with a sample-barcoded 5' primer and J-beta primers. TCRdb passed the 5' RACE reads through MiXCR, listing each CDR3 protein once. The sample includes 800,000 to 1,300,000 distinct CDR3 sequences, under 30% seen only once; the top ten take approximately 0.7%. These records were also assigned to another study, of T cells of mothers and their children.

Sequencing was performed on blood. The receptors shown here come from a girl aged 2-15 years in good health.

There are a few counts of this clonotype. The V and J genes are TRBV7-8 and TRBJ2-7, with TRBD2 identical over 7 bases. This CDR3 is 16 amino acids long. The ends lost 2 bases at V and 2 bases at J; junction bases unmatched: 9. CDR1 SGHVS and CDR2 FQNEAQ come from the germline V gene. The CDR3: CASSLIFGEGTYEQYF. CDR3 nucleotide sequence: TGTGCCAGCAGCTTAATCTTCGGGGAGGGCACCTACGAGCAGTACTTC. Full variable domain (rest looked up from reference TRBV7-8 and TRBJ2-7): GAGVSQSPRYKVAKRGQDVALRCDPISGHVSLFWYQQALGQGPEFLTYFQNEAQLDKSGLPSDRFFAERPEGSVSTLKIQRTQQEDSAVYLCASSLIFGEGTYEQYFGPGTRLTVT.

This clonotype came up a few times. One end of the junction varies from germline; a read error may be responsible. CDR3 in amino acids: CTSSLRPQIGESQYF. In DNA form, the CDR3 reads TGTACCAGCAGCTTAAGACCCCAGATAGGGGAGTCCCAGTACTTC. The chain carries TRBV7-8 and TRBJ2-5; tentatively, D is TRBD1 or TRBD2 (5 bases each). This CDR3 spans 15 amino acids. Germline values: CDR1 SGHVS, CDR2 FQNEAQ.

The genes are TRBV20-1 and TRBJ2-5, with 12 bases identical to TRBD2. The germline gives CDR1 DFQATT, CDR2 SNEGSKA (reference sequence). With V trimmed by 6 bases and J by 4 bases, 9 bases remained unmatched. The CDR3 contains 15 residues. DNA for the CDR3: TGCAGTGCCGATCAGACTAGCGGGGGTGTAGAGACCCAGTACTTC. Protein: CSADQTSGGVETQYF.

V is TRBV7-9 and J is TRBJ2-7; D not certain. The J call may be faulty, since TRBJ2-1 better matches the DNA end. Germline-derived CDR1 and CDR2 are SEHNR and FQNEAQ (reference sequence). This CDR3 region has 13 residues. CDR3 loop: CASSLGADKEQFF. In nucleotides, the CDR3 is TGTGCCAGCAGCTTAGGGGCGGATAAGGAGCAGTTCTTC.

The V call is TRBV11-1, the J call TRBJ2-7, with D perhaps TRBD1 (6 bases). V shed 6 bases and J shed 12 bases, with 21 bases lying between them. The CDR3 spans 13 residues. CDR1 and CDR2 from the germline V gene are SGHAT and FQDESV (reference sequence). The CDR3: CASRYNRDTKMYF. The CDR3 DNA reads TGTGCCAGCAGATACAACCGGGACACGAAGATGTACTTC.

This chain joins TRBV20-1 and TRBJ2-1, with TRBD1 matching 8 bases. Germline V gives CDR1 DFQATT, CDR2 SNEGSKA (reference sequence). V lost 0 bases to trimming and J lost 3 bases; unmatched junction nucleotides: 13. There are 18 residues in the CDR3. The CDR3 sequence: CSARDLQGASDYYNEQFF. CDR3 sequence (DNA): TGCAGTGCTAGAGATCTCCAGGGGGCTTCAGACTACTACAATGAGCAGTTCTTC.

This sequence joins TRBV7-9 and TRBJ1-4; D is undetermined. The CDR3 has 15 amino acids. The germline V gene has CDR1 SEHNR and CDR2 FQNEAQ (reference sequence). Trimming shortened V by 7 bases and J by 11 bases, and 23 bases separated the two germline ends. The CDR3 DNA is TGTGCCAGCATCCCTACGGATGTCGGAGGTGAGAAACTGTTTTTT. It specifies CASIPTDVGGEKLFF.